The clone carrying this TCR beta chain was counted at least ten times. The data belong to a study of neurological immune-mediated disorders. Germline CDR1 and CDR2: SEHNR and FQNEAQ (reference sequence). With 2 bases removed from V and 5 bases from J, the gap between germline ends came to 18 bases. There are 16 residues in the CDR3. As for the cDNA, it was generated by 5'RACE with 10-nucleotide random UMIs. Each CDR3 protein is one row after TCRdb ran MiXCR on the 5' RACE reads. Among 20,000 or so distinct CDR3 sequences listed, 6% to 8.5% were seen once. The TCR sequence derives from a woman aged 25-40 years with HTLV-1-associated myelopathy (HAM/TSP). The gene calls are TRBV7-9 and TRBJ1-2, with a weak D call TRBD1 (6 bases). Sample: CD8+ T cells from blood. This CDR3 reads CASSLLVRGASYGYTF. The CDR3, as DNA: TGTGCCAGCAGCTTACTGGTTAGGGGGGCTTCGTATGGCTACACCTTC.